This T cell receptor (beta chain) derives from a study of early T cells in non-severe SARS-CoV-2 infection. In the study overall: Alpha and beta chains were unpaired, from unsorted whole-blood bulk RNA.

Study findings and constraints: Missing private and CD4 specificities, VDJdb matching favored anti-spike CD8 responses.

This clonotype was detected many times. No antigen is known for it. Researchers attached unique molecular identifiers to individual cDNA molecules. MiXCR, applied by TCRdb to the 5' RACE reads, yields one record per CDR3 protein. The sample shows some 40,000 distinct CDR3 sequences, about 5.3% of them seen only once. Trimming cost V 1 base and J 0 bases; bases outside gene matches: 9. Germline CDR1 reads DFQATT; CDR2 reads SNEGSKA (reference sequence). The CDR3 spans 17 residues. This receptor was identified in an adult who was a healthcare worker with PCR-confirmed SARS-CoV-2 infection or an uninfected control (not recorded which). Here the sequenced sample was whole blood, taken at baseline. The gene calls are TRBV20-1 and TRBJ2-1; 7 nucleotides match TRBD2. CDR3 nucleotide sequence: TGCAGTGCTAGAGGGTCGGTAGGCGGGAGCTCCTACAATGAGCAGTTCTTC. Its translation: CSARGSVGGSSYNEQFF.